The TCR beta chain under discussion was sequenced for a study of shared clonotypes between healthy human individuals (dated by TCRdb to the early 2020s). General notes on the study: Three men and two women, aged 18 to 49 years, made up the cohort. For each donor, CD4 naive and CD4 memory were each run on three plates, CD8 naive on two plates, and CD8 memory on one plate. Blood TCR repertoires of about five healthy adults were deeply sequenced to estimate repertoire size and the extent of clonotype sharing between individuals. To increase sequencing depth and limit assay-specific biases, TCR repertoire library preparation and sequencing were carried out by different laboratories using diverse techniques. Per donor, leukapheresis produced somewhere between about 0.94 and 9.5 billion PBMCs.

This clone has more than one count but fewer than ten. There is no known antigen for this receptor. Base qualities were left out, and no much larger clone turns up one base away. Using the deep immunoSEQ assay, multiplex PCR amplified TCR CDR3 regions from genomic DNA. Extracted genomic DNA from each cell subset was distributed evenly across all wells of several immunoSEQ 96-well plates, and each plate was treated as a replicate. For sorted subsets, roughly 0.2 ug genomic DNA, equal to some 30,000 T cell genomes, was loaded into each replicate PCR. The purified libraries were quantified using a Qubit 3.0 fluorometer, sized with a Bioanalyzer 2100, and then quantified again using the KAPA Library Quantification kit. Every immunoSEQ 96-well plate was sequenced on a separate single-read 150-cycle Illumina NextSeq 550 flow cell. In the original analysis: Because the immunoSEQ output held only junctional sequences and lacked quality scores, the filtering could not match the filtering applied to full-length reads. Sequences were annotated with PyIR, a Python wrapper for IgBLAST v1.9, using IMGT germline references to assign V/J genes and CDR3. Reads were removed for weak V/J assignments (E-value above 1e-6), missing CDR3, stop codons, out-of-frame junctions, or ambiguous translated residues. V3J clonotypes were defined as sequences sharing an identical inferred V gene, J gene, and CDR3 amino acid sequence. The percentage overlap between two repertoires was calculated by dividing the number of shared unique clonotypes by the size of the smaller repertoire. Three approaches were used to assess repertoire richness: RTK rarefaction, the Chao1 estimator, and Recon v2.1 estimates of unobserved clonotypes. Generation probabilities for all TCRbeta clonotypes obtained by the gDNA method from a handful of donors were computed using OLGA. The table was pulled from immuneACCESS by TCRdb, which kept in-frame rearrangements only. Such tables lose some clones; where checked, under half of the loss comes from unresolved V genes, and the rest has no known cause. V, J and clone size were drawn from that table, and D and trimming were deduced from the DNA. A total of 850,000 to 1,200,000 clones appear in this sample, approximately 72% of them only once. The ten largest clones take up approximately 1.5% of the sample.

The donors were healthy, HIV-negative adults with no recently reported acute infections or vaccinations. All donors were Caucasian adults living in Nashville, Tennessee, USA. CD4+ T cells were enriched through magnetic negative selection, after which naive cells were positively selected on CD45RA and the remaining negative fraction served as the memory subset. Blood was obtained by leukapheresis, after which PBMCs were separated by Ficoll-Histopaque density gradient centrifugation and cryopreserved in liquid nitrogen vapor phase. Analytical flow cytometry was used to check the purity and quantity of every magnetically sorted T cell population. From each sorted fraction, genomic DNA was isolated and quantified by UV absorbance on a Nanodrop 2000c. Spanning cysteine to phenylalanine, the CDR3 consists of 13 amino acids. Just CDR3 DNA is preserved here, 39 bases in frame from base 1. The trim is 4 bases for V and 0 bases for J, with a gap of 4 bases between the germline ends. CDR1 and CDR2 were assigned from the germline V gene as MNHNS and SASEGT.

General conclusions and limits of the study: Naive subsets generally had larger estimated clonotype richness than memory subsets did. Sampling was restricted to blood, and TCR repertoires in tissue are likely to differ from TCR repertoires in blood. Compared with non-shared clonotypes, the clonotypes found in all four sorted-subset donors had higher generation probabilities. When a few donors were compared, the shared fraction of clonotypes was 5% to 6.5% for naive CD4, around 3.6% for naive CD8, 2% to 2.5% for memory CD4, and 0.4% for memory CD8. Even with the large sequencing depth, rarefaction of the sorted-subset datasets indicated that sequencing was incomplete. Based on pairwise subsampling, the degree of clonotype sharing among donors was expected to be affected by sequencing depth. Because the study included only a small number of donors, the genetic and exposure-history diversity represented was limited.

Recombination joined TRBV6-1 with TRBJ1-5; the D gene is not confidently resolved. The sample was memory CD4+ T cells sorted from blood. The cell subset or site label of this sample denotes: CD45RA-negative fraction. The source of this sequence is a young man in good health. The DNA is as follows: TGTGCCAGCAGTGGTCATAGCAATCAGCCCCAGCATTTT. The translation is CASSGHSNQPQHF.